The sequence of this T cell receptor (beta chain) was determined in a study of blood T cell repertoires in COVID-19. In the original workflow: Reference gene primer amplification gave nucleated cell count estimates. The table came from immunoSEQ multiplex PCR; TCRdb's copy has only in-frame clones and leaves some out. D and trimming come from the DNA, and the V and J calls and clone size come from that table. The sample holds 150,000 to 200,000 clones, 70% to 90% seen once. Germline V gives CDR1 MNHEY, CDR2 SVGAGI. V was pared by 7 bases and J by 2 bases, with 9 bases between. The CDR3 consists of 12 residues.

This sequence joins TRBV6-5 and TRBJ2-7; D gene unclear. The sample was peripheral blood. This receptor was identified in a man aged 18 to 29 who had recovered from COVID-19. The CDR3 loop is CASTDDTYEQYF. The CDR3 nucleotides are TGTGCCAGCACCGACGACACCTACGAGCAGTACTTC.